This TCR beta chain was documented in a study of OX40 agonist ivuxolimab in advanced cancers. Study-level background: Dose-escalation cases comprised hepatocellular carcinoma, melanoma, renal cell or head and neck cancer.

The repertoire was sequenced with immunoSEQ multiplex PCR; TCRdb's copy has only in-frame clones and lacks some. The data contain some 99,000 clones, about four fifths of them singletons. About this clone: Its antigen is as yet unknown.

The germline gives CDR1 SGHRS, CDR2 YFSETQ. The CDR3 length is 16 residues. V lost 3 bases and J lost 0; bases outside the gene matches: 6. Overall study results and limits: Clonal expansion from baseline to week 6 occurred in both CD4+ and CD8+ T cells. Some of the lowest clonal expansion was seen in partial responders at 0.1-3.0 mg/kg. Certain nonresponding patients likewise had low normalized T-cell clonal expansion.

The material sequenced was CD4+ or CD8+ T cells sorted from blood, taken in a trial of the OX40 agonist ivuxolimab. The J gene is TRBJ2-5, the V gene TRBV5-1, with 9 positions matching TRBD1. This clonotype was sampled from an adult with an advanced solid tumor such as melanoma, head and neck, liver or kidney cancer. The CDR3 sequence: CASSSGTGSYQETQYF. The CDR3 coding sequence is TGCGCCAGCAGCTCAGGGACAGGGAGTTACCAAGAGACCCAGTACTTC.